The 23 T cell receptor beta chains below all came from one sample that was sequenced in a study of T cell responses to AZD1222 COVID-19 vaccine. Sequenced by immunoSEQ multiplex PCR; TCRdb stores in-frame clones only, minus some. The data hold tens of thousands of clones, with 88% observed a single time. This sample comprised peripheral blood, obtained 28 days after the second AZD1222 dose. These receptors were collected from an adult who received the AZD1222 COVID-19 vaccine.

V is TRBV12-5 and J is TRBJ1-1, with D possibly being TRBD1 (5 bases). Trimming removed 0 bases from V and 3 bases from J, with 8 bases in between. CDR1 is LGHNT and CDR2 is FRNRAP in the germline V gene. This CDR3 is built from 14 residues. CDR3 DNA: TGTGCTAGTGGTTTGGTTCCAGGGTACACTGAAGCTTTCTTT. Translation: CASGLVPGYTEAFF.

The CDR3 DNA reads TGTGCCACTAGGCGGACAGGGGGCGGCTACACCTTC. It encodes CATRRTGGGYTF. The chain recombines TRBV27 with TRBJ1-2; 11 bases are a match to TRBD1. CDR1 and CDR2 from the germline V gene are MNHEY and SMNVEV (reference sequence). The length of the CDR3 is 12 residues. Trimming cost V 10 bases and J 8 bases; bases outside gene matches: 6.

The rearrangement joins TRBV9 to TRBJ2-3, with TRBD2 matching over 9 bases. The length of the CDR3 is 14 residues. Unmatched junction bases numbered 4, after V lost 0 bases and J lost 8 bases. Germline CDR1 reads SGDLS; CDR2 reads YYNGEE. The CDR3 DNA follows: TGTGCCAGCAGCGTAGCGGGCGGGAGGGGTACGCAGTATTTT. It specifies CASSVAGGRGTQYF.

The chain uses TRBV24-1 and TRBJ2-6, with a weak D call TRBD1 (5 bases). Trimming removed 0 bases at V and 4 bases at J, with 9 bases between. Germline V gene data show CDR1 as KGHDR and CDR2 as SFDVKD. CDR3 length: 16 amino acids. The CDR3 DNA is TGTGCCACCAGTGATTTGGGAAAGGGGGGGGCCAACGTCCTGACTTTC. Protein: CATSDLGKGGANVLTF.

The V gene is TRBV5-1, the J gene TRBJ1-2; 12 positions match TRBD1. The junction had 9 bases not matched to a gene; V was cut back by 4 bases and J by 8 bases. Germline V gene data show CDR1 as SGHRS and CDR2 as YFSETQ. This CDR3 contains 15 residues. CDR3 region: CASSAGTGGDWGYTF. The CDR3 nucleotides read TGCGCCAGCAGCGCAGGGACAGGGGGCGACTGGGGCTACACCTTC.

This chain joins TRBV11-2 and TRBJ2-1; 7 positions match TRBD2. Unmatched junction bases numbered 14, after V lost 6 bases and J lost 9 bases. The CDR3 runs to 15 residues. CDR1 and CDR2 (germline): SGHAT, FQNNGV. The CDR3 reads CASSVRDYPTVEQFF. The DNA of the CDR3 is TGTGCCAGCAGTGTGAGGGACTACCCCACCGTTGAGCAGTTCTTC.

This chain connects TRBV5-8 to TRBJ2-2; 7 nucleotides agree with TRBD1. CDR3 length: 16 amino acids. The V gene's germline CDR1 is SGHTS and CDR2 YDEGEE. The V gene end was trimmed by 4 bases and the J gene end by 0 bases; junction bases not matched to a gene: 6. This chain's CDR3 is CASSRGQDSNTGELFF. The DNA for the CDR3 is TGTGCCAGCAGCCGTGGACAGGATTCGAACACCGGGGAGCTGTTTTTT.

V usage is TRBV19 and J usage is TRBJ2-1; the match to TRBD2 covers 11 bases. V trimming: 5 bases; J trimming: 7 bases; junction bases outside the gene matches: 4. Germline V CDR1 and CDR2: LNHDA, SQIVND (reference sequence). This CDR3 contains 14 residues. The CDR3 DNA follows: TGTGCCAGTAGTCCGGGACTAGCGGCTAATGAGCAGTTCTTC. Translation gives CASSPGLAANEQFF. Together with reference TRBV19 and TRBJ2-1, the CDR3 gives the full variable domain: DGGITQSPKYLFRKEGQNVTLSCEQNLNHDAMYWYRQDPGQGLRLIYYSQIVNDFQKGDIAEGYSVSREKKESFPLTVTSAQKNPTAFYLCASSPGLAANEQFFGPGTRLTVL.

This clone occurred once. This chain connects TRBV13 to TRBJ2-1; D unresolved. V lost 3 bases and J 5 bases, leaving 14 bases between the germline ends. The CDR3 totals 15 residues. Germline assignment: CDR1 PRHDT and CDR2 FYEKMQ (reference sequence). The CDR3: CASSFGPKSHNEQFF. The CDR3 nucleotides read TGTGCCAGCAGCTTTGGTCCAAAGTCCCACAATGAGCAGTTCTTC.

The chain uses TRBV5-1 and TRBJ2-5, with D perhaps being TRBD1 or TRBD2 (5 bases each). The CDR3 loop spans 13 amino acids. CDR1 and CDR2 (germline): SGHRS, YFSETQ. Trimming pared 4 bases from V and 5 bases from J, leaving 12 bases between. The CDR3 reads CASSPGTRETQYF. In DNA, the CDR3 is TGCGCCAGCAGCCCCGGGACGCGGGAGACCCAGTACTTC. The whole variable domain, filled in from reference TRBV5-1 and TRBJ2-5, reads KAGVTQTPRYLIKTRGQQVTLSCSPISGHRSVSWYQQTPGQGLQFLFEYFSETQRNKGNFPGRFSGRQFSNSRSEMNVSTLELGDSALYLCASSPGTRETQYFGPGTRLLVL.

The chain has TRBV11-2 and TRBJ2-7; weak D call: TRBD1 (5 bases). The germline CDR1 and CDR2 sequences are SGHAT and FQNNGV. The CDR3 is made up of 14 amino acids. The V gene lost 2 bases and the J gene lost 5 bases, with 13 bases spanning the gap. The CDR3 loop reads CASSLSLRADEQYF. CDR3 DNA: TGTGCCAGCAGCTTATCTCTCAGGGCGGACGAGCAGTACTTC. Filled out from reference TRBV11-2 and TRBJ2-7, the complete variable domain reads EAGVAQSPRYKIIEKRQSVAFWCNPISGHATLYWYQQILGQGPKLLIQFQNNGVVDDSQLPKDRFSAERLKGVDSTLKIQPAKLEDSAVYLCASSLSLRADEQYFGPGTRLTVT.

The chain links TRBV14 to TRBJ2-3; no reliable D call. The CDR3 sequence is 13 residues long. V lost 0 bases and J 5 bases, leaving 6 bases between the germline ends. Germline CDR1 reads SGHDN; CDR2 reads FVKESK. In DNA form, the CDR3 reads TGTGCCAGCAGCCAAGACCTTGTAGATACGCAGTATTTT. This encodes CASSQDLVDTQYF.

The J gene is TRBJ2-7, the V gene TRBV6-5; D possibly corresponds to TRBD2 (6 bases). Germline values: CDR1 MNHEY, CDR2 SVGAGI. V lost 2 bases and J lost 2, with 13 bases in between. The CDR3 consists of 15 residues. CDR3 coding DNA: TGTGCCAGCAGTTACGGAGGGATCCCGCCCTACGAGCAGTACTTC. Its protein product is CASSYGGIPPYEQYF.

The chain joins TRBV5-1 to TRBJ1-3, with D unresolved. Trimming left V 3 bases short and J 1 base short, with 8 bases between. Germline V gene data show CDR1 as SGHRS and CDR2 as YFSETQ. This CDR3 region has 14 residues. CDR3 DNA sequence: TGCGCCAGCAGCTCGCAGCAGTCTGGAAACACCATATATTTT. The encoded protein is CASSSQQSGNTIYF.

The rearrangement links TRBV7-7 to TRBJ2-5; 9 bases fit TRBD1. V gave up 5 bases and J gave up 3 bases; unmatched junction bases: 1. Germline CDR1 is SSHAT and CDR2 is FNYEAQ (reference sequence). CDR3 length equals 13 residues. CDR3 residues: CASSRDREETQYF. CDR3 nucleotide sequence: TGTGCCAGCAGCCGGGACAGGGAAGAGACCCAGTACTTC.

The CDR3 loop is CASSAQTGGTEAFF. The CDR3 DNA follows: TGTGCCAGCAGCGCCCAGACAGGGGGCACTGAAGCTTTCTTT. The chain combines TRBV9 with TRBJ1-1, with 9 bases matching TRBD1. The germline V gene has CDR1 SGDLS and CDR2 YYNGEE. Losses at the gene ends were 3 bases for V and 4 bases for J; bases not matched to a gene: 4. The CDR3 runs 14 residues.

The chain is built from TRBV27 and TRBJ2-1; D not certain. Trimming took 6 bases from V and 0 from J, leaving 18 bases between them. The CDR3 is 17 residues long. Germline values: CDR1 MNHEY, CDR2 SMNVEV (reference sequence). DNA for the CDR3: TGTGCCAGCAGGGTCGGGTACGCTTTTAGCTCCTACAATGAGCAGTTCTTC. Its protein is CASRVGYAFSSYNEQFF.

CDR3 region: CASSQDPPYNEQFF. The CDR3 nucleotides read TGCGCCAGCAGCCAAGATCCCCCCTACAATGAGCAGTTCTTC. The chain links TRBV4-1 to TRBJ2-1; D remains unclear. Germline V gene sequence: CDR1 MGHRA, CDR2 YSYEKL. The CDR3 length is 14 residues. Trimming shortened V by 0 bases and J by 2 bases, and 5 bases separated the two germline ends.

The chain recombines TRBV19 with TRBJ1-2; D unclear. The CDR3 extends over 13 amino acids. V was pared by 7 bases and J by 3 bases, with 12 bases between. Germline V gene data show CDR1 as LNHDA and CDR2 as SQIVND (reference sequence). CDR3 protein: CASTIALYYGYTF. CDR3 coding DNA: TGTGCCAGTACTATTGCCCTTTACTATGGCTACACCTTC.

This chain uses TRBV6-5 with TRBJ2-1; D remains unclear. V was clipped by 4 bases and J by 5 bases, with 9 bases between them. The germline V gene has CDR1 MNHEY and CDR2 SVGAGI. There are 13 residues in the CDR3. CDR3 residues: CASSSRRNNEQFF. In DNA form, the CDR3 reads TGTGCCAGCAGTTCTCGGCGGAACAATGAGCAGTTCTTC.

This sequence joins TRBV5-1 and TRBJ2-2, with D possibly being TRBD2 (5 bases). Trimming left V 7 bases short and J 1 base short, with 17 bases between. The CDR3 extends over 16 amino acids. The germline gives CDR1 SGHRS, CDR2 YFSETQ. The CDR3 DNA sequence: TGCGCCAGCGAGAACTCGGGGTTGAAGAACACCGGGGAGCTGTTTTTT. It translates to CASENSGLKNTGELFF.

The chain carries TRBV9 and TRBJ2-7; the match to TRBD2 covers 9 bases. V gave up 3 bases and J gave up 4 bases; unmatched junction bases: 5. The CDR3 has 14 amino acids. Per germline, CDR1 SGDLS and CDR2 YYNGEE. DNA of the CDR3: TGTGCCAGCAGCGCTAGCGGGGAAGGGTACGAGCAGTACTTC. Translated, it gives CASSASGEGYEQYF.

V and J are TRBV7-3 and TRBJ2-1; D is unresolved. V was trimmed by 2 bases and J by 0 bases, leaving 11 bases between them. Germline V CDR1 and CDR2: SGHTA, FQGTGA. This CDR3 has 16 amino acids. The CDR3 DNA sequence: TGTGCCAGCAGCTTACCCCTCGGCGGCTCCTACAATGAGCAGTTCTTC. It codes for CASSLPLGGSYNEQFF.